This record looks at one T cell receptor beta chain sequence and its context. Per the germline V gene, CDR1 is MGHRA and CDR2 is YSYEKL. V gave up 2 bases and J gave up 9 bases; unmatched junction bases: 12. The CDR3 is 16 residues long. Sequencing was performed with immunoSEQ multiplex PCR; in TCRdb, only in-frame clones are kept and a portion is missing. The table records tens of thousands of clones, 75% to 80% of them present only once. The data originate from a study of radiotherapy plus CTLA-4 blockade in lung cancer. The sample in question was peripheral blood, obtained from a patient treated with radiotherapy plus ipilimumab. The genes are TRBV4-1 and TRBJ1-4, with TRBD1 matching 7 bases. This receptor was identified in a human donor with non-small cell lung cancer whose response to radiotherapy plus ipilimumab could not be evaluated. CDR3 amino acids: CASSQPLTGQGKKLFF. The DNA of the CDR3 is TGCGCCAGCAGCCAACCGTTGACAGGGCAAGGGAAAAAACTGTTTTTT.